Listed here are 9 T cell receptor beta chains from one sample, sequenced in a study of blood T cell repertoires in COVID-19 (dated by TCRdb to the early 2020s). The protocol used for the library was the immunoSEQ multiplex PCR assay. Not all clones reach the TCRdb copy of this immuneACCESS table, which keeps in-frame sequences only. Checked studies attribute under half of the gap to unresolved V genes and leave the rest unexplained. In all, the sample holds approximately 210,000 clones, and about 90% of those were seen once. The leading ten clones occupy approximately 7.6% of the sample. Sequenced input: PBMCs or T cells enriched from blood (not recorded which). The receptors originated from a woman aged 18-29 years who had recovered from COVID-19.

This clone was detected once. V is TRBV5-1 and J is TRBJ2-2, with 8 bases that match TRBD1. Germline V gene lookup returns CDR1 SGHRS and CDR2 YFSETQ. After removal of 2 bases from V and 6 bases from J, the junction contained 6 bases not matched to a gene. The CDR3 is made up of 15 amino acids. The CDR3 sequence is CASSFDRGRAGELFF. DNA for the CDR3: TGCGCCAGCAGCTTCGACAGGGGTCGGGCCGGGGAGCTGTTTTTT. The variable domain in full, with the rest retrieved from reference TRBV5-1 and TRBJ2-2, is KAGVTQTPRYLIKTRGQQVTLSCSPISGHRSVSWYQQTPGQGLQFLFEYFSETQRNKGNFPGRFSGRQFSNSRSEMNVSTLELGDSALYLCASSFDRGRAGELFFGEGSRLTVL.

The rearrangement links TRBV2 to TRBJ1-6; D is unclear. The ends were cut back, 6 bases at V and 7 bases at J, with 10 bases in the middle. The CDR3 consists of 13 residues. The germline gives CDR1 SNHLY, CDR2 FYNNEI. CDR3 coding DNA: TGTGCCAGCAGATCTGACTGGAATTCACCCCTCCACTTT. Protein product: CASRSDWNSPLHF. The complete variable domain, with remaining parts taken from reference TRBV2 and TRBJ1-6, reads EPEVTQTPSHQVTQMGQEVILRCVPISNHLYFYWYRQILGQKVEFLVSFYNNEISEKSEIFDDQFSVERPDGSNFTLKIRSTKLEDSAMYFCASRSDWNSPLHFGNGTRLTVT.

To note about this clone: The sample holds other DNA sequences that translate to the same CDR3. This sequence joins TRBV5-1 and TRBJ2-7; 8 nucleotides match TRBD2. From germline, CDR1 is SGHRS and CDR2 YFSETQ. The CDR3 extends over 15 amino acids. V lost 0 bases, J lost 2 bases, and 4 bases stayed unmatched. CDR3 region: CASSLGGRGAYEQYF. The CDR3 DNA reads as TGCGCCAGCAGCTTGGGGGGGCGGGGGGCCTACGAGCAGTACTTC.

J is TRBJ2-1 and V is TRBV2, with TRBD2 identical over 10 bases. The germline V gene encodes CDR1 SNHLY and CDR2 FYNNEI. This CDR3 spans 15 amino acids. Trimming removed 3 bases from V and 7 bases from J; junction bases left unmatched: 6. The CDR3 coding sequence is TGTGCCAGCAGTGATAAGCGGGGGGGCAGGAATGAGCAGTTCTTC. It translates to CASSDKRGGRNEQFF.

The chain couples TRBV28 to TRBJ2-6, with a possible D match to TRBD1 (6 bases). The CDR3 runs to 15 residues. Trimming took 6 bases from V and 3 from J, leaving 12 bases between them. In germline, CDR1 is MDHEN, CDR2 SYDVKM. This CDR3 is CASRRQVGGANVLTF. CDR3 DNA sequence: TGTGCCAGCAGGCGACAGGTCGGTGGGGCCAACGTCCTGACTTTC.

This chain joins TRBV28 and TRBJ1-2; 9 nucleotides line up with TRBD1. The CDR3 is made up of 16 amino acids. The ends lost 3 bases at V and 1 base at J; junction bases unmatched: 6. The germline V gene encodes CDR1 MDHEN and CDR2 SYDVKM. As DNA, the CDR3 is TGTGCCAGCAGTTTTTCGCCGGGACAGGGTAACTATGGCTACACCTTC. Its translation is CASSFSPGQGNYGYTF.

The chain has TRBV6-5 and TRBJ1-2, with 10 bases fitting TRBD1. Trimming cost V 2 bases and J 7 bases; bases outside gene matches: 7. The CDR3 has 15 residues. Germline values: CDR1 MNHEY, CDR2 SVGAGI. The CDR3 nucleotides are TGTGCCAGCAGTTACCGCCGGGACAGGGGAAGTGGCTACACCTTC. Translated, it gives CASSYRRDRGSGYTF.

This clone was counted once. V and J are TRBV3-1 (or the pseudogene TRBV3-2) and TRBJ1-1; 7 bases align to TRBD1. This CDR3 spans 11 amino acids. V was clipped by 2 bases and J by 11 bases; unmatched bases: 2. The germline gives CDR1 LGHDT, CDR2 YNNKEL (reference sequence). CDR3 region: CASSQTGEAFF. DNA for the CDR3: TGTGCCAGCAGCCAAACAGGGGAGGCTTTCTTT.

J is TRBJ2-4 and V is TRBV7-2; TRBD2 matches at 9 bases. Germline lookup yields CDR1 SGHTA and CDR2 FQGNSA. The V gene end was trimmed by 0 bases and the J gene end by 3 bases; junction bases not matched to a gene: 15. The CDR3 sequence is 20 residues long. The CDR3 loop is CASSLAHAGGPDWDKNIQYF. DNA of the CDR3: TGTGCCAGCAGCTTAGCGCACGCGGGGGGGCCAGATTGGGACAAAAACATTCAGTACTTC.